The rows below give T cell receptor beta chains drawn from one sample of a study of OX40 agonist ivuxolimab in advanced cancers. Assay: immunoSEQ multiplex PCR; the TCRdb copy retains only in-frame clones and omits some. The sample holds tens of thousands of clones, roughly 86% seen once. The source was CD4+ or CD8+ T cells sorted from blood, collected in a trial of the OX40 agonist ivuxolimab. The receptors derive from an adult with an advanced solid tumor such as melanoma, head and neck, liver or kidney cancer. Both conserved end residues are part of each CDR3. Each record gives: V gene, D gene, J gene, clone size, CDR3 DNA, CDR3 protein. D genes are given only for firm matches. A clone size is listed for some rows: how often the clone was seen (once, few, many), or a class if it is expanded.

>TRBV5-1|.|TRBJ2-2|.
TGCGCCAGCAGCTTGGTGGCCGGGGCGCGAACCGGGGAGCTGTTTTTT
CASSLVAGARTGELFF
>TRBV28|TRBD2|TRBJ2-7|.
TGTGCCAGCAGTTTAAGCGGGGGCCCGAACGAGCAGTACTTC
CASSLSGGPNEQYF
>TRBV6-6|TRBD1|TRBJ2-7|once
TGTGCCAGCAGTTATGAGGGGGCCCCCTACGAGCAGTACTTC
CASSYEGAPYEQYF
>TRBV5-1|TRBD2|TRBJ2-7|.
TGCGCCAGCAGCCCGGGACTAGCGGGAGGAGGCGAGCAGTACTTC
CASSPGLAGGGEQYF
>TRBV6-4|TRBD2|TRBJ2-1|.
TGTGCCACCGCCCGGGAGGGGGGACTAAACAATGAGCAGTTCTTC
CATAREGGLNNEQFF
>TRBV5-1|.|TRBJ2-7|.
TGCGCCAGCAGCACCCAGGCGGCCGGGGGAGAGCAGTACTTC
CASSTQAAGGEQYF
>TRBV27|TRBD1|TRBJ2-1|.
TGTGCCAGCAGAAGGGACAGGGGGGATTACAATGAGCAGTTCTTC
CASRRDRGDYNEQFF
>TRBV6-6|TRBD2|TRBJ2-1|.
TGTGCCAGCAGCCCACCGGGACTAGCGTCCTACAATGAGCAGTTCTTC
CASSPPGLASYNEQFF
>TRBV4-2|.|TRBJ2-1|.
TGTGCCAGCAGCCAAGATCAGTTAGCGGACAATGAGCAGTTCTTC
CASSQDQLADNEQFF
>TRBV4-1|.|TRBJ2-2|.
TGCGCCAGCAGCCACTCTGATATCGGGACCTTCACCGGGGAGCTGTTTTTT
CASSHSDIGTFTGELFF
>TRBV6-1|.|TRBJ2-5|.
TGTGCCAGCAGGAGTCGGGTGGGGCAAGAGACCCAGTACTTC
CASRSRVGQETQYF
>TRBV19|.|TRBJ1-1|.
TGTGCCAGTAAACCGGGGAACGGGAACACTGAAGCTTTCTTT
CASKPGNGNTEAFF